This entry lists 12 T cell receptor beta chains sequenced from one sample in a study of shared clonotypes between healthy human individuals. Cells designated naive CD8 were CD45RO-negative and were positively selected for CCR7, with terminally differentiated effector memory CD45RA+ cells excluded. Data came from immunoSEQ multiplex PCR; TCRdb stores just in-frame clones and leaves some out. The top ten hold around 0.3% of the sample, which has around 580,000 clones, 98% seen once. The sample taken for sequencing was naive CD8+ T cells sorted from blood. The receptors come from a man aged 25-45 years in good health.

This rearrangement joins TRBV7-6 to TRBJ1-1, with 8 bases identical to TRBD1. The CDR3 sequence is 13 residues long. The V gene end was trimmed by 6 bases and the J gene end by 0 bases; junction bases not matched to a gene: 0. CDR1 is SGHVS and CDR2 is FNYEAQ in the germline V gene. The CDR3 sequence: CASRDRVNTEAFF. The CDR3 nucleotides read TGTGCCAGCAGGGACAGGGTGAACACTGAAGCTTTCTTT.

This chain links TRBV28 with TRBJ2-7, with 9 bases identical to TRBD2. This CDR3 contains 15 residues. J gave up 1 base and V 2 bases, and 3 bases lay outside the gene matches. Germline CDR1 reads MDHEN; CDR2 reads SYDVKM. CDR3 region: CASSLGLALSYEQYF. The CDR3 DNA sequence: TGTGCCAGCAGTTTAGGACTAGCGCTGTCCTACGAGCAGTACTTC.

As concerns this clone: The identical CDR3 is also encoded by other nucleotide sequences in the sample. Here the CDR3 reads CSVSSYNEQFF. The DNA for the CDR3 is TGCAGCGTCTCAAGCTACAATGAGCAGTTCTTC. V is TRBV29-1 and J is TRBJ2-1; D is uncertain. V was cut by 6 bases and J by 3 bases, with 6 bases left in between. The CDR3 consists of 11 residues. Germline lookup yields CDR1 SQVTM and CDR2 ANQGSEA.

This chain connects TRBV5-1 to TRBJ2-7, with D possibly being TRBD2 (6 bases). The CDR3 is 16 amino acids. V shed 2 bases and J shed 4 bases, with 19 bases lying between them. Germline CDR1 reads SGHRS; CDR2 reads YFSETQ. CDR3 in amino acids: CASSFSASGGVYEQYF. In nucleotides, the CDR3 is TGCGCCAGCAGCTTTTCCGCCAGTGGAGGGGTTTACGAGCAGTACTTC.

The rearrangement joins TRBV9 to TRBJ1-4; no definite D call. V was trimmed by 2 bases and J by 3 bases, leaving 8 bases between them. This CDR3 is 14 amino acids long. CDR1 is SGDLS and CDR2 is YYNGEE in the germline V gene. The CDR3 loop reads CASSVGISNEKLFF. DNA of the CDR3: TGTGCCAGCAGCGTGGGGATTTCTAATGAAAAACTGTTTTTT.

The chain couples TRBV28 to TRBJ1-2, with TRBD1 matching 8 bases. Germline CDR1 MDHEN, CDR2 SYDVKM. V shed 7 bases and J 1 base; nucleotides not matched to a gene: 5. The CDR3 has 14 amino acids. Here the CDR3 DNA reads TGTGCCAGCACTTACAGGGGGATTAACTATGGCTACACCTTC. It yields the protein CASTYRGINYGYTF.

The J gene is TRBJ1-1, the V gene TRBV7-9; maybe TRBD1 (6 bases). This CDR3 contains 13 residues. The germline gives CDR1 SEHNR, CDR2 FQNEAQ (reference sequence). V was cut by 10 bases and J by 0 bases, with 12 bases left in between. CDR3 bases: TGTGCCACCCGGGGGGGGCTGAACACTGAAGCTTTCTTT. This translates into CATRGGLNTEAFF.

A note on this clone: Additional DNA sequences in this sample encode the identical CDR3. V gene TRBV27 combines with J gene TRBJ2-7; weak D call: TRBD1 (6 bases). Trimming took 0 bases from V and 3 from J, leaving 9 bases between them. The CDR3 sequence is 14 residues long. Germline CDR1 and CDR2: MNHEY and SMNVEV (reference sequence). In nucleotides, the CDR3 is TGTGCCAGCAGTTTATCCCAAGGGGGCTACGAGCAGTACTTC. Residues: CASSLSQGGYEQYF.

This rearrangement joins TRBV29-1 to TRBJ2-7, with TRBD2 identical over 7 bases. The CDR3 contains 13 residues. The germline V gene encodes CDR1 SQVTM and CDR2 ANQGSEA. V was clipped by 5 bases and J by 2 bases; unmatched bases: 6. The CDR3 region is CSVILAAAYEQYF. The CDR3 nucleotides read TGCAGCGTTATTCTAGCGGCTGCCTACGAGCAGTACTTC.

The J gene is TRBJ2-3, the V gene TRBV2; D may correspond to TRBD1 or TRBD2 (6 bases each). This CDR3 region has 14 residues. Germline assignment: CDR1 SNHLY and CDR2 FYNNEI. Trimming pared 2 bases from V and 5 bases from J, leaving 11 bases between. This CDR3 is CASSERGAVDTQYF. DNA for the CDR3: TGTGCCAGCAGTGAAAGGGGGGCAGTAGATACGCAGTATTTT.

This rearrangement joins TRBV27 to TRBJ1-1; D unclear. The germline gives CDR1 MNHEY, CDR2 SMNVEV (reference sequence). Trimming left V 5 bases short and J 4 bases short, with 8 bases between. This CDR3 has 12 residues. The CDR3 reads CASSRVGTEAFF. The CDR3 DNA is TGTGCCAGCAGTCGCGTGGGCACTGAAGCTTTCTTT.

The chain uses TRBV27 and TRBJ2-1; no reliable D call. V was shortened by 1 base and J by 3 bases, with 4 bases between the two germline ends. The CDR3 runs 13 residues. The germline gives CDR1 MNHEY, CDR2 SMNVEV (reference sequence). CDR3 in amino acids: CASSLYSYNEQFF. Here the CDR3 DNA reads TGTGCCAGCAGTTTATATAGCTACAATGAGCAGTTCTTC.